This T cell receptor (beta chain) is drawn from a study of blood T cell repertoires in COVID-19. Libraries were prepared by immunoSEQ multiplex PCR; TCRdb keeps only in-frame clonotypes and omits some of them. The table has around 300,000 clones, around 89% seen once. Trimming took off 5 bases at V and 0 bases at J, with 20 bases between the two ends. CDR1 and CDR2 (germline): SEHNR, FQNEAQ (reference sequence). This CDR3 has 19 residues. Material: PBMCs or T cells enriched from blood (not recorded which). This chain connects TRBV7-9 to TRBJ2-6, with D maybe TRBD2 (6 bases). The receptor comes from a woman in her 50s who had recovered from COVID-19. In nucleotides, the CDR3 is TGTGCCAGCAGCGCAATCGGAGGGGCTCCACCCTCTGGGGCCAACGTCCTGACTTTC. As protein: CASSAIGGAPPSGANVLTF. Filled out from reference TRBV7-9 and TRBJ2-6, the complete variable domain reads DTGVSQNPRHKITKRGQNVTFRCDPISEHNRLYWYRQTLGQGPEFLTYFQNEAQLEKSRLLSDRFSAERPKGSFSTLEIQRTEQGDSAMYLCASSAIGGAPPSGANVLTFGAGSRLTVL.